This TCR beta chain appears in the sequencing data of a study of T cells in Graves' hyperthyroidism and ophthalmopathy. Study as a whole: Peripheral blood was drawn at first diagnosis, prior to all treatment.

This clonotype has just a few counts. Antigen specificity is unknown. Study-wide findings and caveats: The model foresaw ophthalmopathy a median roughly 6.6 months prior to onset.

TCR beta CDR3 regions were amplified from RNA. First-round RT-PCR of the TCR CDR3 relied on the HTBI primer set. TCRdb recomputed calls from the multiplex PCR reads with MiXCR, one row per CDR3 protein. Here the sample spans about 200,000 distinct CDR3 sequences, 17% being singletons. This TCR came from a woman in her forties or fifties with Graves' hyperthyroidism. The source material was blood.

The CDR3 DNA sequence: TGTGCCAGCAGGGTCGGACAGGGGGCCCCGAGGCAGTACTTC. Its protein is CASRVGQGAPRQYF. The chain employs TRBV6-1 and TRBJ2-7, with 11 bases matching TRBD1. Trimming removed 6 bases from V and 9 bases from J; junction bases left unmatched: 10. Germline CDR1 MNHNS, CDR2 SASEGT. The length of the CDR3 is 14 residues.